The rows below give T cell receptor beta chains drawn from one sample of a study of shared clonotypes between healthy human individuals. Assay: immunoSEQ multiplex PCR; the TCRdb copy retains only in-frame clones and omits some. The sample comprises millions of clones, more than 80% of which are singletons, and about 0.13% rests with the top ten. Sequencing was carried out using naive CD4+ T cells sorted from blood. The receptors here all came from a man younger than 35 in good health. Each CDR3 is given with its conserved first and last residue. The D gene is left open where the match is weak. Clone size is given for some rows only: seen once, a few or many times, or a class if the clone is expanded.

v_call	d_call	j_call	clone_size	cdr3_aa	cdr3_nt
TRBV6-5	.	TRBJ2-2	.	CASRDRRNTGELFF	TGTGCCAGCAGAGACAGGCGGAACACCGGGGAGCTGTTTTTT
TRBV5-1	.	TRBJ2-1	.	CASSLDLASEQFF	TGCGCCAGCAGCTTGGATCTAGCATCTGAGCAGTTCTTC
TRBV6-5	.	TRBJ1-4	.	CASRQSATNEKLFF	TGTGCCAGCAGGCAATCAGCAACTAATGAAAAACTGTTTTTT
TRBV19	.	TRBJ1-3	.	CASSPTTLDTIYF	TGTGCCAGTAGTCCGACCACCCTCGACACCATATATTTT
TRBV7-9	.	TRBJ2-3	.	CASSLDGDTQYF	TGTGCCAGCAGCTTAGATGGAGATACGCAGTATTTT
TRBV7-2	TRBD2	TRBJ2-1	.	CASSSGLANNEQFF	TGTGCCAGCAGCTCGGGACTAGCGAACAATGAGCAGTTCTTC
TRBV15	.	TRBJ1-5	once	CATSRAGNQPQHF	TGTGCCACCAGCAGAGCAGGCAATCAGCCCCAGCATTTT
TRBV4-2	TRBD2	TRBJ2-1	.	CASSRLGAGGYNEQFF	TGTGCCAGCAGCCGCCTAGGTGCGGGAGGGTACAATGAGCAGTTCTTC
TRBV19	.	TRBJ2-5	.	CARRAGKETQYF	TGTGCCCGACGGGCAGGGAAAGAGACCCAGTACTTC
TRBV5-1	.	TRBJ1-2	.	CASSPGPQKDGYTF	TGCGCCAGCAGCCCGGGACCTCAAAAGGATGGCTACACCTTC
TRBV6-1	.	TRBJ2-7	.	CASSEAHGFTYEQYF	TGTGCCAGCAGTGAAGCGCACGGATTCACCTACGAGCAGTACTTC
TRBV11-2	.	TRBJ2-5	.	CASKAGALGETQYF	TGTGCCAGCAAAGCCGGGGCGCTCGGGGAGACCCAGTACTTC
TRBV7-2	TRBD1	TRBJ2-1	.	CASSLGQGSYNEQFF	TGTGCCAGCAGCCTGGGACAGGGTTCCTACAATGAGCAGTTCTTC
TRBV30	TRBD2	TRBJ2-1	.	CASSSGTSISYNEQFF	TGTGCCTCATCCTCCGGGACTAGTATCTCCTACAATGAGCAGTTCTTC
TRBV7-2	TRBD2	TRBJ2-7	.	CASSPGTSGRGSYEQYF	TGTGCCAGCAGCCCTGGGACTAGCGGGAGAGGCTCCTACGAGCAGTACTTC
TRBV19	.	TRBJ1-3	.	CASSLSLGFGNTIYF	TGTGCCAGTAGCCTATCGTTAGGCTTCGGAAACACCATATATTTT